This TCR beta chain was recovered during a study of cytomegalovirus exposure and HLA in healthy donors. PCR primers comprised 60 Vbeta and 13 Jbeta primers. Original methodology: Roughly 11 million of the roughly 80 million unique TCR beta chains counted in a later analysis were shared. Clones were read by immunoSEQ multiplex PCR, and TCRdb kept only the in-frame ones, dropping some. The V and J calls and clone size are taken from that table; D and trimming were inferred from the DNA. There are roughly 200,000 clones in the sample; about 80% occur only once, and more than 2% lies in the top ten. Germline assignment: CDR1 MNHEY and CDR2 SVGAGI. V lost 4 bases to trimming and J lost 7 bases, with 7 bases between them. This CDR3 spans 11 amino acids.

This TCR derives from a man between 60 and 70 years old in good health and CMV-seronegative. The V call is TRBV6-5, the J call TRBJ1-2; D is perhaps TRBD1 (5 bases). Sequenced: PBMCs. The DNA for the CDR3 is TGTGCCAGCAGTTGGGGGGGTGGCTACACCTTC. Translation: CASSWGGGYTF.